This T cell receptor (beta chain) was identified during a study of T cells in Graves' hyperthyroidism and ophthalmopathy. About the research overall: Peripheral blood was acquired at first diagnosis, ahead of any therapy whatsoever.

For ophthalmopathy patients, the Clinical Activity Score was at least 3 and the NOSPECS grade at least 4; duration was under 3 months. This CDR3 has 17 amino acids. Germline-derived CDR1 and CDR2 are LGHNT and FRNRAP. V lost 5 bases to trimming and J lost 4 bases, with 23 bases between them. Researchers amplified the TCR beta CDR3 regions from RNA transcripts. RT-PCR in the first round (using the HTBI primer set) targeted the TCR CDR3. TCRdb reprocessed the multiplex PCR reads via MiXCR and lists one record per CDR3 protein. The sample carries under 350,000 distinct CDR3 sequences, around 15% recorded once. This clonotype was observed many times.

The chain carries TRBV12-5 and TRBJ2-5; possibly TRBD1 or TRBD2 for D (5 bases each). Material: blood. The TCR sequence derives from a woman aged 55-70 years with Graves' ophthalmopathy. CDR3 sequence: CASGAPGRDRNGETQYF. The DNA of the CDR3 is TGTGCTAGTGGTGCCCCGGGACGGGACCGAAATGGAGAGACCCAGTACTTC.